The 22 T cell receptor beta chains given below trace back to one sample, sequenced in a study of blood T cell repertoires in COVID-19. Produced via immunoSEQ multiplex PCR; TCRdb's table is partial and in-frame only. The data contain roughly 500,000 clones, about 91% of them seen just once; the ten biggest clones take up over 0.7%. The sample was peripheral blood. These receptors all stem from a man in his late teens or twenties with COVID-19, enrolled during active disease.

This clone was counted between two and nine times. The chain combines TRBV7-3 with TRBJ1-2; no firm D call. The length of the CDR3 is 13 residues. V was cut by 1 base and J by 8 bases, with 11 bases left in between. CDR1 and CDR2 (germline): SGHTA, FQGTGA. CDR3 coding DNA: TGTGCCAGCAGCTTAAGGAACTATGCGGGCTACACCTTC. Residues: CASSLRNYAGYTF.

The genes are TRBV10-1 and TRBJ1-1, with D unresolved. Germline CDR1 reads WNHNN; CDR2 reads SYGVQD (reference sequence). There are 13 residues in the CDR3. V gave up 7 bases and J gave up 2 bases, with 11 bases separating them. The CDR3 DNA follows: TGCGCCAGCAAGGAGAGGAGTAACACTGAAGCTTTCTTT. Residues: CASKERSNTEAFF.

The chain joins TRBV6-2 or TRBV6-3 to TRBJ1-1, with a possible D match to TRBD1 (5 bases). CDR3 length: 16 residues. V was clipped by 4 bases and J by 1 base, with 16 bases between them. CDR1 and CDR2 (germline): MNHEY, SVGEGT. CDR3 residues: CASSSNRLQRNTEAFF. The CDR3 nucleotides read TGTGCCAGCAGTTCTAACAGGTTACAACGGAACACTGAAGCTTTCTTT.

In this sample, this clone turned up a few times. The rearrangement joins TRBV24-1 to TRBJ1-5; D is ambiguous. This CDR3 comprises 14 residues. Germline V gene data show CDR1 as KGHDR and CDR2 as SFDVKD. V dropped 5 bases and J dropped 1 base, with 8 bases sitting between them. The CDR3 region has the DNA TGTGCCACCAGTGCATGGCCGAGCAATCAGCCCCAGCATTTT. Residues: CATSAWPSNQPQHF.

The chain joins TRBV30 to TRBJ2-6; D is possibly TRBD1 (5 bases). V lost 0 bases to trimming and J lost 2 bases, with 8 bases between them. CDR3 length equals 15 residues. Germline loops: CDR1 GTSNPN, CDR2 SVGIG (reference sequence). Here the CDR3 DNA reads TGTGCCTGGAGTGTAGGGGCAGCTGGGGCCAACGTCCTGACTTTC. Residues: CAWSVGAAGANVLTF.

The sample holds a few counts of this clone. The V and J genes are TRBV7-3 and TRBJ1-3, with no clear D. The germline V and J ends were trimmed by 3 bases and 1 base, with 7 bases remaining between them. This CDR3 contains 14 residues. Germline CDR1 is SGHTA and CDR2 is FQGTGA. CDR3: CASSLGSSGNTIYF. The DNA of the CDR3 is TGTGCCAGCAGCTTGGGCTCGTCTGGAAACACCATATATTTT.

The rearrangement uses TRBV6-1 and TRBJ2-7, with D uncertain. The CDR3 spans 14 residues. Trimming removed 3 bases at V and 4 bases at J, with 13 bases between. CDR1 is MNHNS, CDR2 SASEGT, per germline. As DNA, the CDR3 is TGTGCCAGCAGTGATGAACCTACGCGGTACGAGCAGTACTTC. Its protein product is CASSDEPTRYEQYF.

V is TRBV7-3 and J is TRBJ2-1; TRBD2 agrees at 7 bases. The CDR3 runs 16 residues. Trimming at V came to 0 bases and at J to 6 bases, leaving 8 bases not matched to a gene. Germline loops: CDR1 SGHTA, CDR2 FQGTGA. The DNA of the CDR3 is TGTGCCAGCAGCTTAACGGGACCTAGCGGACTCAATGAGCAGTTCTTC. It codes for CASSLTGPSGLNEQFF.

The J gene is TRBJ1-5, the V gene TRBV15, with TRBD1 identical over 7 bases. The J segment lost 3 bases and the V segment lost 0 bases, leaving 5 bases of the junction unmatched. CDR1 and CDR2 (germline): LNHNV, YYDKDF (reference sequence). The CDR3 has 16 residues. CDR3 protein: CATSREGRGINQPQHF. The CDR3 DNA reads TGTGCCACCAGCAGAGAAGGCAGGGGGATCAATCAGCCCCAGCATTTT.

The genes are TRBV5-5 and TRBJ2-7; 11 nucleotides agree with TRBD2. CDR1 is SGHKS, CDR2 YYEKEE, per germline (reference sequence). This CDR3 spans 13 amino acids. V trimming: 4 bases; J trimming: 7 bases; junction bases outside the gene matches: 4. The CDR3 DNA is TGTGCCAGCAGCCTGGGGACTAGCGGTGAGCAGTACTTC. Translated: CASSLGTSGEQYF.

A few counts support this clone. CDR3 amino acids: CASSLLGYGYTF. The CDR3 DNA sequence: TGTGCCAGCAGCCTCCTCGGGTATGGCTACACCTTC. V is TRBV7-8 and J is TRBJ1-2; D call uncertain. The CDR3 is made up of 12 amino acids. Per germline, CDR1 SGHVS and CDR2 FQNEAQ. The V and J ends lost 5 bases and 5 bases respectively, with 9 bases between them.

There are a few counts of this clone. This same CDR3 is encoded by further DNA sequences in the sample. The chain joins TRBV5-1 to TRBJ2-3; D unclear. This CDR3 is 12 amino acids long. CDR1 and CDR2 from the germline V gene are SGHRS and YFSETQ. Trimming took off 1 base at V and 6 bases at J, with 6 bases between the two ends. In DNA, the CDR3 is TGCGCCAGCAGCTTGTCCCGGGATACGCAGTATTTT. Translation: CASSLSRDTQYF.

The chain employs TRBV2 and TRBJ1-4; the match to TRBD1 covers 10 bases. The CDR3 runs to 14 residues. Germline trimming cut 6 bases from V and 8 bases from J; bases unmatched to any gene: 6. Germline CDR1 reads SNHLY; CDR2 reads FYNNEI. For the CDR3, the DNA is TGTGCCAGCAGCGAGACAGGGGGCCCGGAAAAACTGTTTTTT. Translation gives CASSETGGPEKLFF.

The chain combines TRBV15 with TRBJ2-1; 9 bases fit TRBD1. The CDR3 has 17 residues. The germline CDR1 and CDR2 sequences are LNHNV and YYDKDF (reference sequence). The ends lost 5 bases at V and 5 bases at J; junction bases unmatched: 13. CDR3 bases: TGTGCCACCAGCGGGAGTACGACAGGGGGTGTCAACAATGAGCAGTTCTTC. Translated, it gives CATSGSTTGGVNNEQFF.

This chain connects TRBV4-2 to TRBJ1-1; D unclear. V was cut by 0 bases and J by 8 bases, with 4 bases left in between. CDR1 LGHNA and CDR2 YNFKEQ come from the germline V gene. The CDR3 runs to 11 residues. The CDR3 DNA follows: TGTGCCAGCAGCCAAGACAGGGAAGCTTTCTTT. It specifies CASSQDREAFF.

The V and J genes are TRBV6-1 and TRBJ2-5, with D possibly TRBD2 on 6 matching bases. Trimming removed 3 bases from V and 5 bases from J, with 19 bases in between. The CDR3 length is 16 residues. Germline-derived CDR1 and CDR2 are MNHNS and SASEGT. In DNA form, the CDR3 reads TGTGCCAGCAGTGACCACGGGACTCAAAGGTGGGAGACCCAGTACTTC. Its protein is CASSDHGTQRWETQYF.

J is TRBJ2-3 and V is TRBV2, with D possibly matching TRBD2 (6 bases). Germline CDR1 and CDR2: SNHLY and FYNNEI. The CDR3 consists of 13 residues. V was trimmed by 6 bases and J by 1 base, leaving 8 bases between them. The CDR3 DNA reads TGTGCCAGCAGGGGACTCGGCACAGATACGCAGTATTTT. Its protein product is CASRGLGTDTQYF.

This chain uses TRBV19 with TRBJ2-1; 8 bases fit TRBD2. Germline CDR1 is LNHDA and CDR2 is SQIVND (reference sequence). The CDR3 totals 19 residues. V was pared by 3 bases and J by 0 bases, with 13 bases of the junction left unmatched. The CDR3 nucleotides are TGTGCCAGTAGTATCGAAACATTCGGGGGGGGTAGCTCCTACAATGAGCAGTTCTTC. The encoded protein is CASSIETFGGGSSYNEQFF. Drawing the rest from reference TRBV19 and TRBJ2-1, the complete variable domain is DGGITQSPKYLFRKEGQNVTLSCEQNLNHDAMYWYRQDPGQGLRLIYYSQIVNDFQKGDIAEGYSVSREKKESFPLTVTSAQKNPTAFYLCASSIETFGGGSSYNEQFFGPGTRLTVL.

The chain recombines TRBV24-1 with TRBJ2-1, with 13 bases matching TRBD2. Unmatched junction bases numbered 8, after V lost 6 bases and J lost 7 bases. Germline CDR1 reads KGHDR; CDR2 reads SFDVKD. This CDR3 is built from 16 residues. The CDR3 DNA reads as TGTGCCACCAGTCGTTCCGGGACTAGCGGGATGAATGAGCAGTTCTTC. It yields the protein CATSRSGTSGMNEQFF.

The chain uses TRBV29-1 and TRBJ2-2, with D possibly TRBD1 on 6 matching bases. Germline V gene lookup returns CDR1 SQVTM and CDR2 ANQGSEA. The CDR3 contains 14 residues. Trimming removed 6 bases at V and 7 bases at J, with 18 bases between. The CDR3 spells CSVEKVAGDGELFF. Here the CDR3 DNA reads TGCAGCGTGGAAAAGGTCGCAGGGGACGGGGAGCTGTTTTTT.

This chain links TRBV30 with TRBJ2-7; 8 positions agree with TRBD1. CDR3 length equals 12 residues. J lost 6 bases, V lost 0 bases, and 1 base had no gene match. Per the germline V gene, CDR1 is GTSNPN and CDR2 is SVGIG (reference sequence). The DNA for the CDR3 is TGTGCCTGGAGTGTAACAGGGGGCGAGCAGTACTTC. Amino acid sequence: CAWSVTGGEQYF.

The V gene is TRBV5-6, the J gene TRBJ1-2; D is undetermined. Germline lookup yields CDR1 SGHDT and CDR2 YYEEEE. With 5 bases removed from V and 1 base from J, the gap between germline ends came to 9 bases. This CDR3 is built from 13 residues. DNA for the CDR3: TGTGCCAGCAGGCCCCAGGTTAACTATGGCTACACCTTC. This codes for CASRPQVNYGYTF.